The clone carrying this TCR beta chain was detected once. Its antigen is unidentified. With 60 Vbeta and 13 Jbeta primers, the PCR was carried out. Sequencing was performed with immunoSEQ multiplex PCR; in TCRdb, only in-frame clones are kept and a portion is missing. The data show 98,000 or so clones, with 60% to 85% seen just once and 5% to 6.5% held by the top ten. This entry is derived from a study of cytomegalovirus exposure and HLA in healthy donors. Germline V CDR1 and CDR2: SGDLS, YYNGEE. There are 14 residues in the CDR3. The trim removed 4 bases at V and 6 bases at J, leaving 9 bases unmatched. Study-level findings and limits: A later analysis, which compared TCR beta chains of equal frequency, found the HLA-associated ones more clonally expanded.

This chain links TRBV9 with TRBJ1-1, with TRBD1 matching over 7 bases. What was sequenced was PBMCs. This receptor was taken from a woman between 18 and 29 years old in good health and CMV-seropositive. CDR3 sequence: CASSPSDRVSEAFF. CDR3 bases: TGTGCCAGCAGCCCCTCCGACAGGGTGTCTGAAGCTTTCTTT.